The TCR beta chain under discussion was sequenced for a study of blood T cell repertoires in COVID-19. Whole-study context: Both acute and convalescent COVID-19 samples were obtained from the United States, Italy and Spain. Nucleic acid was either cDNA or gDNA, and it came from T cells, B-cell-depleted T cells, or PBMCs.

The germline CDR1 and CDR2 sequences are MGHRA and YSYEKL. Trimming shortened V by 4 bases and J by 1 base, and 13 bases separated the two germline ends. CDR3 length: 16 amino acids. Across about two dozen US areas, participants ranged in age from 18 to 89 years. Participant-given clinical history determined each cohort assignment. Sequenced by immunoSEQ multiplex PCR; TCRdb stores in-frame clones only, minus some. The sample lists about 270,000 clones, roughly 90% occurring once. Sequenced sample: PBMCs or T cells enriched from blood (not recorded which). The V and J genes are TRBV4-1 and TRBJ1-4; D is unresolved. The sequence was obtained from a man aged 35 to 55 who had been exposed to COVID-19. CDR3 residues: CASSLEWRGTNEKLFF. For the CDR3, the DNA is TGCGCCAGCAGCCTGGAGTGGCGGGGAACTAATGAAAAACTGTTTTTT.